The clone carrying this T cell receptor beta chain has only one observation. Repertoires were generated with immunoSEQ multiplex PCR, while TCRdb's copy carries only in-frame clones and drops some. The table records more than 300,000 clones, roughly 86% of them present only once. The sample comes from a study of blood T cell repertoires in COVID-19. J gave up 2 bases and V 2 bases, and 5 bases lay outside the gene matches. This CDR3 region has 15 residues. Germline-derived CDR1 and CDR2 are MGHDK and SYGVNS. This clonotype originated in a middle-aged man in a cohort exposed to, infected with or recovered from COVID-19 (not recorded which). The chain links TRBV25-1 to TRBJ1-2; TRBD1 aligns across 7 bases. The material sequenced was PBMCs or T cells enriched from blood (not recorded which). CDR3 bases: TGTGCCAGCAGTGAAGCGGGACAGAGAAACTATGGCTACACCTTC. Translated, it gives CASSEAGQRNYGYTF.